These 10 T cell receptor beta chains were sequenced from one sample in a study of PD-L1 blockade in urothelial cancer. Repertoires were generated with immunoSEQ multiplex PCR, while TCRdb's copy carries only in-frame clones and drops some. Counted here are tens of thousands of clones, roughly 90% occurring once; the ten biggest clones make up around 32%. This specimen was PBMCs, taken around atezolizumab (anti-PD-L1) treatment. The receptor set was obtained from a man in his sixties with urothelial cancer.

The CDR3 DNA follows: TGTGCCAGCAGGAACGGGGTTGGCTCCTACGAGCAGTACTTC. Its translation: CASRNGVGSYEQYF. J is TRBJ2-7 and V is TRBV27, with TRBD2 as a possible D gene (5 bases). Trimming pared 6 bases from V and 0 bases from J, leaving 12 bases between. CDR3 length equals 14 residues. Germline-derived CDR1 and CDR2 are MNHEY and SMNVEV (reference sequence).

This chain links TRBV7-9 with TRBJ2-5, with 9 bases fitting TRBD1. The CDR3 is 15 residues long. V lost 4 bases to trimming and J lost 2 bases; unmatched junction nucleotides: 5. Germline V CDR1 and CDR2: SEHNR, FQNEAQ (reference sequence). The CDR3 nucleotides read TGTGCCAGCAGCTGGTACGGGACAGGGCAAGAGACCCAGTACTTC. Amino acid sequence: CASSWYGTGQETQYF. The full variable domain, rest sourced from reference TRBV7-9 and TRBJ2-5, is DTGVSQNPRHKITKRGQNVTFRCDPISEHNRLYWYRQTLGQGPEFLTYFQNEAQLEKSRLLSDRFSAERPKGSFSTLEIQRTEQGDSAMYLCASSWYGTGQETQYFGPGTRLLVL.

Here the CDR3 reads CASSGRTTNTEAFF. Here the CDR3 DNA reads TGCGCCAGCAGCGGCAGGACAACGAACACTGAAGCTTTCTTT. The J gene is TRBJ1-1, the V gene TRBV5-1; tentative D call: TRBD1 (5 bases). Germline values: CDR1 SGHRS, CDR2 YFSETQ. Trimming removed 4 bases at V and 1 base at J, with 11 bases between. This CDR3 is built from 14 residues.

J is TRBJ2-7 and V is TRBV7-8, with 8 positions matching TRBD2. Germline V CDR1 and CDR2: SGHVS, FQNEAQ. The CDR3 sequence is 21 residues long. Trimming cost V 4 bases and J 3 bases; bases outside gene matches: 26. CDR3 protein: CASSSHQRGGPNRVVYYEQYF. The CDR3 coding sequence is TGTGCCAGCAGCTCGCACCAACGGGGGGGGCCCAACCGAGTCGTCTACTACGAGCAGTACTTC.

The table lists this clone with a count of one. The gene calls are TRBV19 and TRBJ1-2; D is undetermined. The CDR3 totals 13 residues. The V and J ends lost 4 bases and 1 base respectively, with 7 bases between them. The germline V gene has CDR1 LNHDA and CDR2 SQIVND (reference sequence). CDR3 DNA sequence: TGTGCCAGTAGTACGGGAAATAACTATGGCTACACCTTC. This translates into CASSTGNNYGYTF.

In DNA form, the CDR3 reads TGCAGCGACGCAGGGTTCGGGAGAGGGACCCAGTACTTC. Protein: CSDAGFGRGTQYF. V is TRBV29-1 and J is TRBJ2-5; possible D gene TRBD2, 6 bases. The CDR3 is 13 residues long. V gave up 7 bases and J gave up 7 bases, with 19 bases separating them. The germline gives CDR1 SQVTM, CDR2 ANQGSEA.

The chain recombines TRBV11-2 with TRBJ2-4, with 8 bases lining up with TRBD2. V lost 6 bases to trimming and J lost 5 bases; unmatched junction nucleotides: 9. The CDR3 sequence is 15 residues long. In germline, CDR1 is SGHAT, CDR2 FQNNGV. In DNA form, the CDR3 reads TGTGCCAGCAGGGGAGGGTCCGGGGGGGAAAACATTCAGTACTTC. Its protein product is CASRGGSGGENIQYF.

The chain employs TRBV4-3 and TRBJ2-5, with a weak D call TRBD2 (6 bases). Germline V gene data show CDR1 as LGHNA and CDR2 as YSLEER. The ends were cut back, 1 base at V and 3 bases at J, with 18 bases in the middle. The CDR3 runs to 17 residues. CDR3 sequence: CASSQGLLGGKEETQYF. In nucleotides, the CDR3 is TGCGCCAGCAGCCAAGGCCTCCTGGGGGGAAAGGAAGAGACCCAGTACTTC.

V gene TRBV9 combines with J gene TRBJ2-3; possibly TRBD2 for D (5 bases). The CDR3 is 15 amino acids. V was clipped by 4 bases and J by 6 bases, with 18 bases between them. Germline loops: CDR1 SGDLS, CDR2 YYNGEE. Here the CDR3 reads CASSREQPSRDTQYF. CDR3 bases: TGTGCCAGCAGCAGGGAGCAGCCATCTAGGGATACGCAGTATTTT.

The chain uses TRBV27 and TRBJ1-2, with D possibly matching TRBD1 (6 bases). CDR3 length: 16 residues. Trimming stripped 0 bases from V and 5 bases from J, with 16 bases between. The V gene's germline CDR1 is MNHEY and CDR2 SMNVEV (reference sequence). The CDR3, as DNA: TGTGCCAGCAGTTTATCCGGCAGGGGAGCCACTTATGGCTACACCTTC. Encoded protein: CASSLSGRGATYGYTF.